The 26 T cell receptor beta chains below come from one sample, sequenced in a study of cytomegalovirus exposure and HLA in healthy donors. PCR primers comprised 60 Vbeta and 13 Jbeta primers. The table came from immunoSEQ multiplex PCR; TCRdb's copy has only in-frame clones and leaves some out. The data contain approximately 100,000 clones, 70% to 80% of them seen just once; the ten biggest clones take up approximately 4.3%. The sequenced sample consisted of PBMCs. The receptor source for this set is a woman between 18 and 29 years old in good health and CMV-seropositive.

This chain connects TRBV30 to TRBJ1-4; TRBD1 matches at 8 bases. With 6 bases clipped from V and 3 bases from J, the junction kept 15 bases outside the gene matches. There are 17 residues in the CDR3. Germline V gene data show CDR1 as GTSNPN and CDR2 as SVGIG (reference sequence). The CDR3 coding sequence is TGTGCCTGCCTCCGAGACAGGGGCGGAAGAGCTAATGAAAAACTGTTTTTT. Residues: CACLRDRGGRANEKLFF.

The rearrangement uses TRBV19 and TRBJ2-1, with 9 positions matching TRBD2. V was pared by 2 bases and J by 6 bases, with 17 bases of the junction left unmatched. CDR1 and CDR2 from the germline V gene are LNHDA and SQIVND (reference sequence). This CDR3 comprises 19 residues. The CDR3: CASSIWPSGVPRWFNEQFF. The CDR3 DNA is TGTGCCAGTAGTATATGGCCTAGCGGGGTGCCTAGGTGGTTCAATGAGCAGTTCTTC.

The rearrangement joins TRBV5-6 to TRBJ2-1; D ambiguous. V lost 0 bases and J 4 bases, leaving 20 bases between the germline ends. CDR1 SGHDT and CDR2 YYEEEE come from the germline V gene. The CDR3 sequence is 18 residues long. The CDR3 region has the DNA TGTGCCAGCAGCTTGGTCCGCTTAACACCGAACGATTACAATGAGCAGTTCTTC. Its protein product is CASSLVRLTPNDYNEQFF.

CDR3 in amino acids: CASSWGQGYEAFF. The CDR3 bases are TGTGCCAGCAGCTGGGGACAGGGGTATGAAGCTTTCTTT. This chain links TRBV7-2 with TRBJ1-1; 10 bases align to TRBD1. The CDR3 has 13 amino acids. V lost 4 bases and J lost 7; bases outside the gene matches: 3. CDR1 SGHTA and CDR2 FQGNSA come from the germline V gene.

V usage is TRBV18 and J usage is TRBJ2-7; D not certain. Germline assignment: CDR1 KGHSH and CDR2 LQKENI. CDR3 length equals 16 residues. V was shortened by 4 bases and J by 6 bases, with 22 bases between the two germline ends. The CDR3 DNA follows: TGTGCCAGCTCACGGCTAACCTCAGAGTCGGGTGCCGAGCAGTACTTC. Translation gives CASSRLTSESGAEQYF.

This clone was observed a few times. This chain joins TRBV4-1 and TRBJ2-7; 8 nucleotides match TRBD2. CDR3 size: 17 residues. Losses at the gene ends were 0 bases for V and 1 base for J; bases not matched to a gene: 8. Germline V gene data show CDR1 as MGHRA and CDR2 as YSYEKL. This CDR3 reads CASSQDPGGAFSYEQYF. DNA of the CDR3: TGCGCCAGCAGCCAAGATCCCGGGGGGGCCTTTTCCTACGAGCAGTACTTC.

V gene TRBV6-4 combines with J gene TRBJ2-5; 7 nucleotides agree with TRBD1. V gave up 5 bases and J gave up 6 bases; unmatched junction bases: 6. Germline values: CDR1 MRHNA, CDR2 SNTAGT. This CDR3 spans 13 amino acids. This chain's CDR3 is CASSPGQKKTQYF. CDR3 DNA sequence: TGTGCCAGCAGTCCGGGACAGAAAAAGACCCAGTACTTC.

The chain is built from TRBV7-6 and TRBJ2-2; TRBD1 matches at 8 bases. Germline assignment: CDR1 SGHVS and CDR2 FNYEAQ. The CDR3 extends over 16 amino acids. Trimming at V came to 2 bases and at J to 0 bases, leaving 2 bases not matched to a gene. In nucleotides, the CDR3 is TGTGCCAGCAGCTTACAGACAGGGGCGAACACCGGGGAGCTGTTTTTT. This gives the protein CASSLQTGANTGELFF.

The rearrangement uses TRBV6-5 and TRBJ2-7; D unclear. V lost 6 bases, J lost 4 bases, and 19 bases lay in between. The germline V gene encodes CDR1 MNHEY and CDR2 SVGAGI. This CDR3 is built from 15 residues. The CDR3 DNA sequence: TGTGCCAGCAGCCGGCGGCCCTATTTAGAGTACGAGCAGTACTTC. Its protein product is CASSRRPYLEYEQYF.

CDR3 sequence (DNA): TGTGCCAGCAGCTCGGACGACATTAGCGGGGAAAAACTGTTTTTT. Encoded protein: CASSSDDISGEKLFF. The V call is TRBV11-2, the J call TRBJ1-4; D remains unclear. This CDR3 region has 15 residues. Per germline, CDR1 SGHAT and CDR2 FQNNGV. V dropped 4 bases and J dropped 8 bases, with 17 bases sitting between them.

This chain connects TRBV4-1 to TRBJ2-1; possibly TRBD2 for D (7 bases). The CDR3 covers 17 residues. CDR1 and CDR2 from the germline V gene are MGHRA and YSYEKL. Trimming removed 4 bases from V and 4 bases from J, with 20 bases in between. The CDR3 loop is CASSRDPLADSYNEQFF. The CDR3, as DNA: TGCGCCAGCAGCCGAGATCCCCTAGCGGACAGTTACAATGAGCAGTTCTTC.

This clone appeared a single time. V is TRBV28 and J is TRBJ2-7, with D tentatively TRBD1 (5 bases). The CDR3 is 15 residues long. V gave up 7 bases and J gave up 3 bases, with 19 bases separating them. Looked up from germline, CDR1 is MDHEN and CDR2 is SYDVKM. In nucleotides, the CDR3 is TGTGCCAGCACCAGGCCGGCGACAGCTGGCTACGAGCAGTACTTC. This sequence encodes CASTRPATAGYEQYF. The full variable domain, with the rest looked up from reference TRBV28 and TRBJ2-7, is DVKVTQSSRYLVKRTGEKVFLECVQDMDHENMFWYRQDPGLGLRLIYFSYDVKMKEKGDIPEGYSVSREKKERFSLILESASTNQTSMYLCASTRPATAGYEQYFGPGTRLTVT.

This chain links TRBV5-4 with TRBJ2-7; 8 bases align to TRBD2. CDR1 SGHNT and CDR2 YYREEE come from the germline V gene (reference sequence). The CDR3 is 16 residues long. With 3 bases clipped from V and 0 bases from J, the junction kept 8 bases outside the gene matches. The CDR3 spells CASSSRAGARSYEQYF. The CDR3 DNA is TGTGCCAGCAGCTCCAGAGCGGGAGCCCGCTCCTACGAGCAGTACTTC. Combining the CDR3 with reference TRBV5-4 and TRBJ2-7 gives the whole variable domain ETGVTQSPTHLIKTRGQQVTLRCSSQSGHNTVSWYQQALGQGPQFIFQYYREEENGRGNFPPRFSGLQFPNYSSELNVNALELDDSALYLCASSSRAGARSYEQYFGPGTRLTVT.

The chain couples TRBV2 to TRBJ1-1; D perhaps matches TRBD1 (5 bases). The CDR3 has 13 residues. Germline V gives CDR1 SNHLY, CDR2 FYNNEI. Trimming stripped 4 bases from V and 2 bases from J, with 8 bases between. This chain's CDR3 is CASSGQLNTEAFF. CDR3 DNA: TGTGCCAGCAGTGGACAGCTTAACACTGAAGCTTTCTTT.

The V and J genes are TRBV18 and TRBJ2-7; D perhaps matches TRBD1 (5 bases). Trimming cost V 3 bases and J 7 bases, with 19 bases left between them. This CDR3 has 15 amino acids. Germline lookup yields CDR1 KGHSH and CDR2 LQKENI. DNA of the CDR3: TGTGCCAGCTCACCGTTTAGGGGTAACTCAGGGGAGCAGTACTTC. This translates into CASSPFRGNSGEQYF. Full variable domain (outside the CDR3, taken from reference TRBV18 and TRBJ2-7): NAGVMQNPRHLVRRRGQEARLRCSPMKGHSHVYWYRQLPEEGLKFMVYLQKENIIDESGMPKERFSAEFPKEGPSILRIQQVVRGDSAAYFCASSPFRGNSGEQYFGPGTRLTVT.

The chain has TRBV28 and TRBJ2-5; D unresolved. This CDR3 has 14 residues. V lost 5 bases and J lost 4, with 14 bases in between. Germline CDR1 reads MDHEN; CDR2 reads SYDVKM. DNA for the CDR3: TGTGCCAGCAGTAAAGAAAAGTCGAGAGAGACCCAGTACTTC. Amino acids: CASSKEKSRETQYF.

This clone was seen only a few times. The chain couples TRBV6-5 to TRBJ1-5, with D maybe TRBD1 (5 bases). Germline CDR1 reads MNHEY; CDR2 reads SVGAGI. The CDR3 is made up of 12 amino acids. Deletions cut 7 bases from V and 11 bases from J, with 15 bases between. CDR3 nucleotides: TGTGCCAGCATCAACAGGTTCGGTGCCCAGCATTTT. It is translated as CASINRFGAQHF.

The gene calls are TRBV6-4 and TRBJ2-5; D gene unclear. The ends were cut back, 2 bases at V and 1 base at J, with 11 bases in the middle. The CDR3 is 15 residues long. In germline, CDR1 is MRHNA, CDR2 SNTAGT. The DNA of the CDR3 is TGTGCCAGCAGTGACCCCCCCAGCGCCCAAGAGACCCAGTACTTC. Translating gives CASSDPPSAQETQYF.

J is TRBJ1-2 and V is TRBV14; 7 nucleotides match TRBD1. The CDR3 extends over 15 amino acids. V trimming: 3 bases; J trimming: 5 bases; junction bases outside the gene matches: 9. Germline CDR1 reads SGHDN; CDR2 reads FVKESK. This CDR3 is CASSQTTTGSYGYTF. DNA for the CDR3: TGTGCCAGCAGCCAGACGACGACAGGGAGTTATGGCTACACCTTC.

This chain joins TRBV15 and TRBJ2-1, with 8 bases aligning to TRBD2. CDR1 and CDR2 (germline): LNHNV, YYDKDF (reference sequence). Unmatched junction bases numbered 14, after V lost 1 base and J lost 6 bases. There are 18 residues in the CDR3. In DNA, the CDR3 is TGTGCCACCAGCAGAGCCGCCCTAGCGGGTGTTGGGTTCAATGAGCAGTTCTTC. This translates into CATSRAALAGVGFNEQFF.

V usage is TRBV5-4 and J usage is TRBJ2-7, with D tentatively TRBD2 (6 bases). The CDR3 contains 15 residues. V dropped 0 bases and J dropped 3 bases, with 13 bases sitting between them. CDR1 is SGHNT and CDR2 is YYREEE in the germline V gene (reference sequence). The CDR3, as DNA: TGTGCCAGCAGCTTGGACGGGAGCCGTTTCTACGAGCAGTACTTC. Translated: CASSLDGSRFYEQYF. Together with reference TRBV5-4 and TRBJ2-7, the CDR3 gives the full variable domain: ETGVTQSPTHLIKTRGQQVTLRCSSQSGHNTVSWYQQALGQGPQFIFQYYREEENGRGNFPPRFSGLQFPNYSSELNVNALELDDSALYLCASSLDGSRFYEQYFGPGTRLTVT.

The CDR3 reads CASSYGQVGEKLFF. The CDR3 DNA reads TGTGCCAGCAGCTACGGACAGGTTGGCGAAAAACTGTTTTTT. The chain employs TRBV5-8 and TRBJ1-4; TRBD1 matches 7 bases. The J segment lost 8 bases and the V segment lost 3 bases, leaving 7 bases of the junction unmatched. This CDR3 contains 14 residues. CDR1 is SGHTS, CDR2 YDEGEE, per germline. The whole variable domain, remainder taken from reference TRBV5-8 and TRBJ1-4, is EAGVTQSPTHLIKTRGQQATLRCSPISGHTSVYWYQQALGLGLQFLLWYDEGEERNRGNFPPRFSGRQFPNYSSELNVNALELEDSALYLCASSYGQVGEKLFFGSGTQLSVL.

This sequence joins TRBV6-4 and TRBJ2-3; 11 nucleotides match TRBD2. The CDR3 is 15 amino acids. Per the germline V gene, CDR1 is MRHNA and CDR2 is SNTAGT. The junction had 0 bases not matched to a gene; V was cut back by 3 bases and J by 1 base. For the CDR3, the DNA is TGTGCCAGCAGTGAGACTAGCGGGGGCACAGATACGCAGTATTTT. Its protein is CASSETSGGTDTQYF.

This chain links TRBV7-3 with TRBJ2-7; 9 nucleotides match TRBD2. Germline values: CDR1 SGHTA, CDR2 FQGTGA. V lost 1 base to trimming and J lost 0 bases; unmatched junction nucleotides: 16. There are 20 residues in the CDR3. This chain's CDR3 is CASSLIGPLAGSRSSYEQYF. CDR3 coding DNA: TGTGCCAGCAGCTTAATAGGCCCGCTAGCGGGGTCAAGGAGCTCCTACGAGCAGTACTTC.

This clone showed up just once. This CDR3 reads CASSTGLAGGGELFF. The CDR3 DNA sequence: TGTGCCAGTAGTACCGGACTAGCGGGAGGCGGGGAGCTGTTTTTT. The rearrangement uses TRBV19 and TRBJ2-2, with TRBD2 identical over 14 bases. This CDR3 contains 15 residues. V shed 4 bases and J 7 bases; nucleotides not matched to a gene: 2. From germline, CDR1 is LNHDA and CDR2 SQIVND (reference sequence).

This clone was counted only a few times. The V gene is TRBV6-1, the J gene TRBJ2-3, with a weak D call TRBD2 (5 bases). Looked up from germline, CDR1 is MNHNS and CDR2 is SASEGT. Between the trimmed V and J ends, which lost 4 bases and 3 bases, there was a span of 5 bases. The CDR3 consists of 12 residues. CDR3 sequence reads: CASSGGTDTQYF. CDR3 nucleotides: TGTGCCAGCAGTGGCGGGACAGATACGCAGTATTTT.